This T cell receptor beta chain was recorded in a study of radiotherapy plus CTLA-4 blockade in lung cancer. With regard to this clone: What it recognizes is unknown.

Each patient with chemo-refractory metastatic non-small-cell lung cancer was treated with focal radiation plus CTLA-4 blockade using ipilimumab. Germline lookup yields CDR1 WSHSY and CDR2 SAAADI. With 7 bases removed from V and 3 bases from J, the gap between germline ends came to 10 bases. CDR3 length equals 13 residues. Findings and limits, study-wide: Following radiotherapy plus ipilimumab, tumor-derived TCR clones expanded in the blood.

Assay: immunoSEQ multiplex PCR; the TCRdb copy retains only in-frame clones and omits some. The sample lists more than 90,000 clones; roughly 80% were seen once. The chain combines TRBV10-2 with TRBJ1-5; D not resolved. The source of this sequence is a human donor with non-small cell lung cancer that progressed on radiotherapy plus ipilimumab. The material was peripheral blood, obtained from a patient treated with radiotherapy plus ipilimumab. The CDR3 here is CASKGGYNQPQHF. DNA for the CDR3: TGCGCCAGCAAGGGAGGATACAATCAGCCCCAGCATTTT.